These T cell receptor beta chains were read from a single sample in a study of blood T cells in healthy people across ages. MiXCR was run by TCRdb on the 5' RACE reads, yielding one entry per CDR3 protein. The sample holds 1.5 million to 2 million distinct CDR3 sequences; 28% are singletons and the top ten take approximately 7.7%. Sequencing input: blood. Every receptor here comes from a woman aged 25 to 39 in good health. CDR3s include the opening cysteine and the closing phenylalanine or tryptophan. D genes are given only for firm matches. Only part of the rows carry a size: once, few, many, or a class if the clone is expanded.

V,D,size,J,DNA,CDR3
TRBV7-3,TRBD1,few,TRBJ2-1,TGTGCCAGCAGCTTCCCGGGACAGGGCAATGAGCAGTTCTTC,CASSFPGQGNEQFF
TRBV11-3,TRBD2,-,TRBJ2-1,TGTGCCAGCAGCCCGGGACCTAGCGGGGGTTACAATGAGCAGTTCTTC,CASSPGPSGGYNEQFF
TRBV6-1,-,-,TRBJ2-7,TGTGCCAGTTCCTGGGGGGACTCGTCCTACGAGCAGTACTTC,CASSWGDSSYEQYF
TRBV7-2,TRBD2,-,TRBJ2-2,TGTGCCAGCAGCTTATTAGGGCTAGCGGGGGCGAAGAACACCGGGGAGCTGTTTTTT,CASSLLGLAGAKNTGELFF
TRBV7-6,-,-,TRBJ2-7,TGTGCCAGCAGCTTAGAACCCGGCGACCGTTCCTACGAGCAGTACTTC,CASSLEPGDRSYEQYF
TRBV20-1,TRBD2,few,TRBJ2-5,TGCAGTGCTAGGCTTGTAGTAGCGGGGACAGAGACCCAGTACTTC,CSARLVVAGTETQYF
TRBV29-1,-,-,TRBJ1-2,TGCAGCGTTGAAGATCGCAATCAAGGCTATGGCTACACCTTC,CSVEDRNQGYGYTF
TRBV29-1,-,few,TRBJ1-1,TGCAGCGTTGAAGGGACACTGAACACTGAAGCTTTCTTT,CSVEGTLNTEAFF
TRBV15,TRBD2,-,TRBJ2-1,TGTGCCACCAGCAGTAGAGGGACTAGCGGGTACAATGAGCAGTTCTTC,CATSSRGTSGYNEQFF
TRBV24-1,-,few,TRBJ2-1,TGTGCCACCAGTGACCGGATGGCGCGCCGGGGGTACAATGAGCAGTTCTTC,CATSDRMARRGYNEQFF
TRBV20-1,TRBD2,-,TRBJ2-1,TGCAGTGCTAGAGATCAGCGGGGGGGCTTGGGGGAGTTCTTC,CSARDQRGGLGEFF
TRBV7-3,TRBD1,many,TRBJ1-2,TGTGCCAGCAGCTGGGACGGGACAGCCGCAGGCTATGGCTACACCTTC,CASSWDGTAAGYGYTF
TRBV12-5,-,-,TRBJ2-7,TGTGCTAGTGGTTTGGTAGTCTACGAGCAGTACTTC,CASGLVVYEQYF
TRBV2,-,-,TRBJ2-5,TGTGCCAGCAGCCCCGGGGCCGAGTTTGGGGAGACCCAGTACTTC,CASSPGAEFGETQYF
TRBV20-1,TRBD2,-,TRBJ2-5,TGCGGTACTCCTAGCGGGAGAGGGTGGCGGGAGACCCAGTACTTC,CGTPSGRGWRETQYF
TRBV6-1,-,-,TRBJ2-7,TGTGCCAGCAGTGTTCAAGGGGAAAGGAGCGAGCAGTACTTC,CASSVQGERSEQYF
TRBV7-3,-,many,TRBJ2-5,TGTGCCAGCAGCCGATCAGTGGAAGAGACCCAGTACTTC,CASSRSVEETQYF
TRBV6-5,TRBD2,many,TRBJ2-5,TGTGCCAGCACCTCGGGAGGCCGTGAGACCCAGTACTTC,CASTSGGRETQYF
TRBV5-1,-,-,TRBJ2-1,TGCGCCAGCGGCTGGGCATCCGGGGACGGGACCTACAATGAGCAGTTCTTC,CASGWASGDGTYNEQFF
TRBV20-1,TRBD1,few,TRBJ1-5,TGCAGTGCTCGCTCACAGGGGAGCAATCAGCCCCAGCATTTT,CSARSQGSNQPQHF
TRBV12-3/TRBV12-4,TRBD1,many,TRBJ2-5,TGTGCCAGCAGTCCATTAGACAGGGAAGAGACCCAGTACTTC,CASSPLDREETQYF
TRBV10-3,-,many,TRBJ1-5,TGTGCCACCTTAGACGGGACACTTAGCAATCAGCCCCAGCATTTT,CATLDGTLSNQPQHF
TRBV11-1,TRBD2,-,TRBJ2-1,TGTGCCAGCAGCTCGGGGGGGCTCAATGAGCAGTTCTTC,CASSSGGLNEQFF
TRBV3-1,-,once,TRBJ1-3,TGTGCCACCGAAAGTGGGCGGGGAAACACCATATATTTT,CATESGRGNTIYF
TRBV12-3/TRBV12-4,-,-,TRBJ1-1,TGTGCCAGCAGCCTCGGAGAATCCACTGAAGCTTTCTTT,CASSLGESTEAFF
TRBV5-1,-,-,TRBJ2-7,TGCGCCATCAGCTTGGCCTTGACCTACGAGCAGTACTTC,CAISLALTYEQYF
TRBV5-1,-,many,TRBJ1-1,TGCGCCAGCAGCTGGGGGGGCACTGAAGCTTTCTTT,CASSWGGTEAFF
TRBV12-3/TRBV12-4,TRBD1,few,TRBJ2-1,TGTGCCAGCAGCCTAAGAGGGGGCCGCAATAAGCAGTTCTTC,CASSLRGGRNKQFF
TRBV28,-,-,TRBJ2-1,TGTGCCAGCAGTTTTATCAAAGAGCAGTTCTTC,CASSFIKEQFF
TRBV7-2,TRBD1,-,TRBJ2-7,TGTGCCAGCAGCGCGAGCCGGGACAGGGGCCACGAGCAGTACTTC,CASSASRDRGHEQYF
TRBV7-9,-,-,TRBJ2-7,TGTGCCAGCAGCCCCGGTCGGGGGACACCATCTCTGTACTTC,CASSPGRGTPSLYF